Following are 3 T cell receptor beta chains from one sample sequenced in a study of shared clonotypes between healthy human individuals. This table comes from immunoSEQ multiplex PCR, and its TCRdb copy is limited to in-frame clones, with some not included. The sample holds 2 million to 2.5 million clones, 85% to 95% seen once. Sequencing input: naive CD4+ T cells from PBMCs. The subset was: CD45RA+ positively selected. All receptors derive from a young man in good health. Some clones in this sample may be carry-over from other donors' samples.

The CDR3 region has the DNA TGTGCCAGCAGTCTTTCCCGGGGCCCAGGGACAGATACGCAGTATTTT. Its protein is CASSLSRGPGTDTQYF. This chain connects TRBV6-8 to TRBJ2-3; the D call may be TRBD1 or TRBD2 (5 bases each). There are 16 residues in the CDR3. Germline CDR1 MNHGY, CDR2 SAAAGT. The V end lost 5 bases, the J end lost 3 bases, and 18 bases lay between the germline ends.

The V call is TRBV19, the J call TRBJ2-3, with D possibly TRBD2 on 6 matching bases. The V gene lost 6 bases and the J gene lost 4 bases, with 20 bases spanning the gap. Per the germline V gene, CDR1 is LNHDA and CDR2 is SQIVND (reference sequence). This CDR3 has 16 amino acids. CDR3 nucleotides: TGTGCCAGTAGGGGACTTAGGAGCAGGGAGGCAGATACGCAGTATTTT. Its translation: CASRGLRSREADTQYF.

This clone was detected once. This chain uses TRBV9 with TRBJ2-1; a weak D match, TRBD1 (7 bases). This CDR3 has 15 residues. CDR1 SGDLS and CDR2 YYNGEE come from the germline V gene. V lost 4 bases to trimming and J lost 0 bases, with 11 bases between them. DNA of the CDR3: TGTGCCAGCAGCTCCCAGGGGGGCTCCTACAATGAGCAGTTCTTC. It encodes CASSSQGGSYNEQFF.